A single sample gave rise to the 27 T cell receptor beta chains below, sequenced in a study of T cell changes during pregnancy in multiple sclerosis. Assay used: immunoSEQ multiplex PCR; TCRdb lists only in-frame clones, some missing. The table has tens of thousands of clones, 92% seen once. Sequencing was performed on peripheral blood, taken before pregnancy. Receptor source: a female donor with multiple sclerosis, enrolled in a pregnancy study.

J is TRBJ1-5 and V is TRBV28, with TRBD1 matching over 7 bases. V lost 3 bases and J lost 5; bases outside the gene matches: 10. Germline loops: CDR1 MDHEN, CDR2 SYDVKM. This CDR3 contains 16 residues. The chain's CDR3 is CASSLMVAGGHQPQHF. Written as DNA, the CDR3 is TGTGCCAGCAGTTTGATGGTGGCAGGGGGACATCAGCCCCAGCATTTT.

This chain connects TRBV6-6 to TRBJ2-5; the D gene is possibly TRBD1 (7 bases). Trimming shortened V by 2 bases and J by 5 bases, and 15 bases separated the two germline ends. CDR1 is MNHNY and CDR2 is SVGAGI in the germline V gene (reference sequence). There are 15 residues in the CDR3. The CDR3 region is CASSYPAAGGETQYF. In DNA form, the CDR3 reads TGTGCCAGCAGTTACCCAGCAGCAGGGGGGGAGACCCAGTACTTC.

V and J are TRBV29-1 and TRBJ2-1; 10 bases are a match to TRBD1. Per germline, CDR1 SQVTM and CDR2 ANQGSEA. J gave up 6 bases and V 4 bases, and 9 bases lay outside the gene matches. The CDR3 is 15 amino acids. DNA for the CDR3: TGCAGCGTTGTAAGGGGGGACAGGGGCCCCAATGAGCAGTTCTTC. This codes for CSVVRGDRGPNEQFF.

Here the CDR3 reads CASSRGAGITNTGELFF. CDR3 bases: TGTGCCAGCAGCAGGGGGGCAGGGATTACGAACACCGGGGAGCTGTTTTTT. The chain has TRBV27 and TRBJ2-2, with D perhaps matching TRBD1 (7 bases). The CDR3 loop spans 17 amino acids. The V end was cut by 6 bases, the J end by 0 bases, with 17 bases between. The germline V gene has CDR1 MNHEY and CDR2 SMNVEV (reference sequence).

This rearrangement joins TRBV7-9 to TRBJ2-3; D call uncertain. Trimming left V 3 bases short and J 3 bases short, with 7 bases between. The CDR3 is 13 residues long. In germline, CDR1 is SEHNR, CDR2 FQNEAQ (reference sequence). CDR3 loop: CASSFPGTDTQYF. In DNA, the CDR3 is TGTGCCAGCAGCTTCCCCGGGACAGATACGCAGTATTTT. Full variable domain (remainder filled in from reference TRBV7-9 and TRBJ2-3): DTGVSQNPRHKITKRGQNVTFRCDPISEHNRLYWYRQTLGQGPEFLTYFQNEAQLEKSRLLSDRFSAERPKGSFSTLEIQRTEQGDSAMYLCASSFPGTDTQYFGPGTRLTVL.

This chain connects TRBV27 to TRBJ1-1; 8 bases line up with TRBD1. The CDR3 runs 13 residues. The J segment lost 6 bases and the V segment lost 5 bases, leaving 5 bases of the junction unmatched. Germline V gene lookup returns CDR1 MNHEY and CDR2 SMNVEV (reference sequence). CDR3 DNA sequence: TGTGCCAGCAGTACAGGGGGAGGTGCTGAAGCTTTCTTT. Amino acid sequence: CASSTGGGAEAFF.

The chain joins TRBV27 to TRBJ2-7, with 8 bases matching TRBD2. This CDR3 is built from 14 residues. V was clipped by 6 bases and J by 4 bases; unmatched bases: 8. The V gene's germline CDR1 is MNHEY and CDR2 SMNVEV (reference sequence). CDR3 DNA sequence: TGTGCCAGCAGCCGAGCGGGAGATTATTACGAGCAGTACTTC. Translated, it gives CASSRAGDYYEQYF.

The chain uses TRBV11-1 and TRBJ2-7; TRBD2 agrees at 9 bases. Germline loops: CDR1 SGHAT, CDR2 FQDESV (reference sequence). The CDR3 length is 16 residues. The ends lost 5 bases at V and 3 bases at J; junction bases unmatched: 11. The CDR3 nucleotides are TGTGCCAGCAGCCACTCTCTAGCGGGGTCCAACTACGAGCAGTACTTC. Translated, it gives CASSHSLAGSNYEQYF.

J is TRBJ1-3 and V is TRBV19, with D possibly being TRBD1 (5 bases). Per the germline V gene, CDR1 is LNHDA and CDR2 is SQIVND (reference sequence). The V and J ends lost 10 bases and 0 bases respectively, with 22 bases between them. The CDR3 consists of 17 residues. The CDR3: CATTSAWQGSSGNTIYF. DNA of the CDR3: TGTGCCACGACATCGGCGTGGCAGGGATCCTCTGGAAACACCATATATTTT.

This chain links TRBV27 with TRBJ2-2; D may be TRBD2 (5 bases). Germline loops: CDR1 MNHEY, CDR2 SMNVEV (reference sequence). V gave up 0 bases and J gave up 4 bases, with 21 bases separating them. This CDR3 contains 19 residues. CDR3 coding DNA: TGTGCCAGCAGTTTATCGAGTCCTGGAGGTCCAACTTTCACCGGGGAGCTGTTTTTT. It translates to CASSLSSPGGPTFTGELFF.

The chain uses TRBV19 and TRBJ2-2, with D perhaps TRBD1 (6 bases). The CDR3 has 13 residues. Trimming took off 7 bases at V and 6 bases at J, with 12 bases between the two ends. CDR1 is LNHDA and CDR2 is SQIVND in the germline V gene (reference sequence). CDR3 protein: CASNPGESGELFF. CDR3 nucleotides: TGTGCCAGTAACCCAGGGGAGTCCGGGGAGCTGTTTTTT.

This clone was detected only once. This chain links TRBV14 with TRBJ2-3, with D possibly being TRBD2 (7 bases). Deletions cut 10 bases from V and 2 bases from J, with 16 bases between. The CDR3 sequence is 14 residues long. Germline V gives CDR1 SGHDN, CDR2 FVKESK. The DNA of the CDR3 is TGTGCCACCCGGAGGGGGGGCGTCACAGATACGCAGTATTTT. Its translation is CATRRGGVTDTQYF.

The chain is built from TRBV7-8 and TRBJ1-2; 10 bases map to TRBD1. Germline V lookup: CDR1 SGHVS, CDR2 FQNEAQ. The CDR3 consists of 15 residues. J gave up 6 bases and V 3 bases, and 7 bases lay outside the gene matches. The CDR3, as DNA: TGTGCCAGCAGCTTGACAGGGGGCGGGCGTGATGGCTACACCTTC. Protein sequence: CASSLTGGGRDGYTF.

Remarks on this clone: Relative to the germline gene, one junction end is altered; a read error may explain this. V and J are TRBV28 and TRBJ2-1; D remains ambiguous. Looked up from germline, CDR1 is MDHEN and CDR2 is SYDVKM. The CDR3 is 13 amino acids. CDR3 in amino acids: CASSLLSFNEQFF. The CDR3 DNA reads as TGTGCCAGCAGTTTATTGTCCTTCAATGAGCAGTTCTTC. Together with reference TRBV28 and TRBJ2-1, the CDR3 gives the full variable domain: DVKVTQSSRYLVKRTGEKVFLECVQDMDHENMFWYRQDPGLGLRLIYFSYDVKMKEKGDIPEGYSVSREKKERFSLILESASTNQTSMYLCASSLLSFNEQFFGPGTRLTVL.

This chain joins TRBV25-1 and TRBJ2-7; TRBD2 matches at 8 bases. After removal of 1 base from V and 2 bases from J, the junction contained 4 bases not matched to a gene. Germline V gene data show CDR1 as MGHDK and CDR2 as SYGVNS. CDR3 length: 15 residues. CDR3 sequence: CASSESGTSTYEQYF. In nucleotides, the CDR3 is TGTGCCAGCAGTGAATCGGGGACTAGTACCTACGAGCAGTACTTC.

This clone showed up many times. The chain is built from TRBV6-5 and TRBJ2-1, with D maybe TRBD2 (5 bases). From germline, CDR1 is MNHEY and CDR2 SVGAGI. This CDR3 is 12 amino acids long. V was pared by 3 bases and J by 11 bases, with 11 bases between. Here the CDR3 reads CASSYASGKQFF. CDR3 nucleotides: TGTGCCAGCAGTTATGCAAGCGGCAAGCAGTTCTTC.

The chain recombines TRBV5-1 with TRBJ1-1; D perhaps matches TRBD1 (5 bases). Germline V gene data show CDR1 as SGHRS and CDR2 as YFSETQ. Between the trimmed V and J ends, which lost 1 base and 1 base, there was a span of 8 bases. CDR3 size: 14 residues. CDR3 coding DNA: TGCGCCAGCAGCTTGCAGGGCTCGAACACTGAAGCTTTCTTT. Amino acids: CASSLQGSNTEAFF.

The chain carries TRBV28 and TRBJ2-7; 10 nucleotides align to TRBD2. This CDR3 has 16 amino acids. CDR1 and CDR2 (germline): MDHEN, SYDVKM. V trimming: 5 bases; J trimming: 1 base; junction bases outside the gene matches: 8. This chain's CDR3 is CASSPTSGRSSYEQYF. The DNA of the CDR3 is TGTGCCAGCAGTCCGACTAGCGGGCGCTCTTCCTACGAGCAGTACTTC.

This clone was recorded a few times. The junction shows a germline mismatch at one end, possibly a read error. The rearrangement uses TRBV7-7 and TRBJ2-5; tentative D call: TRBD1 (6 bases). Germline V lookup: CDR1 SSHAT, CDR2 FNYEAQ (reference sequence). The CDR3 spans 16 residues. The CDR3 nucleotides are TGTGCTAGCAGCTTAGGTCCCCAGGGGATACAAGAGACCCAGTACTTC. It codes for CASSLGPQGIQETQYF.

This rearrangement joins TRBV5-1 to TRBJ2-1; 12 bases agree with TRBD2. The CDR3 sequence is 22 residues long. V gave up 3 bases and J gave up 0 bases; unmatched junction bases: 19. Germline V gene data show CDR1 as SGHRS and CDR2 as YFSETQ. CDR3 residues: CASSSDRSTSGGLISSYNEQFF. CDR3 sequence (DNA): TGCGCCAGCAGCTCTGACCGCTCGACTAGCGGGGGCCTAATAAGCTCCTACAATGAGCAGTTCTTC. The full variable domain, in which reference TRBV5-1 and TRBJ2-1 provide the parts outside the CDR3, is KAGVTQTPRYLIKTRGQQVTLSCSPISGHRSVSWYQQTPGQGLQFLFEYFSETQRNKGNFPGRFSGRQFSNSRSEMNVSTLELGDSALYLCASSSDRSTSGGLISSYNEQFFGPGTRLTVL.

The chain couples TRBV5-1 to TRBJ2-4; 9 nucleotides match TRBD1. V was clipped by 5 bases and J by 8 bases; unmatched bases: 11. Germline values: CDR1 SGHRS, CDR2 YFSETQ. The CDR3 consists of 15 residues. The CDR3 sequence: CASRIYGTGRDIQYF. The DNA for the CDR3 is TGCGCCAGCAGGATCTACGGGACAGGGAGGGACATTCAGTACTTC. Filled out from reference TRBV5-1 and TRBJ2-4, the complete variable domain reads KAGVTQTPRYLIKTRGQQVTLSCSPISGHRSVSWYQQTPGQGLQFLFEYFSETQRNKGNFPGRFSGRQFSNSRSEMNVSTLELGDSALYLCASRIYGTGRDIQYFGAGTRLSVL.

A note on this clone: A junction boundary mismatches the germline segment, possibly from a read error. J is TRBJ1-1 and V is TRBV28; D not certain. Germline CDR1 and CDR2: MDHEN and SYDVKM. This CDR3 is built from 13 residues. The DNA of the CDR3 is TGTGCCAGCGGTTTGACCCGGGTATCCCTCGCTTTCTTT. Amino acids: CASGLTRVSLAFF.

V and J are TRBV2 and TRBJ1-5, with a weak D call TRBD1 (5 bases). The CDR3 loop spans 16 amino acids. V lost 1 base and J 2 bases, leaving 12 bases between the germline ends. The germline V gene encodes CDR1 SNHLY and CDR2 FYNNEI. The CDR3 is CASSEGGGAGNQPQHF. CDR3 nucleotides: TGTGCCAGCAGTGAAGGGGGAGGGGCGGGCAATCAGCCCCAGCATTTT.

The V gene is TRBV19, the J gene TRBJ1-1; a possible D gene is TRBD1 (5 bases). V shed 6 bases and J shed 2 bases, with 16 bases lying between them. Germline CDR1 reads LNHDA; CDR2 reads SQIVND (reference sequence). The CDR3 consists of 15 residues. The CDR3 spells CASSPPGLQNTEAFF. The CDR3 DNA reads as TGTGCCAGTAGCCCACCGGGACTCCAAAACACTGAAGCTTTCTTT.

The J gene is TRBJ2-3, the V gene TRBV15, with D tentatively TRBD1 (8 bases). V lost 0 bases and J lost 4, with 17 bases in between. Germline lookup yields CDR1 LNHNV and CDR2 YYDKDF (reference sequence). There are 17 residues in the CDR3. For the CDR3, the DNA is TGTGCCACCAGCAGAGAGGCGGGAGCAGGGGGCGCAGATACGCAGTATTTT. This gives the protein CATSREAGAGGADTQYF.

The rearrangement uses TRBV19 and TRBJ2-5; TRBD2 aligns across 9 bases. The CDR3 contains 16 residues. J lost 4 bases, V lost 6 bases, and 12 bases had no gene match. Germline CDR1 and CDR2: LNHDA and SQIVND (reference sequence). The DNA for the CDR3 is TGTGCCAGTAGCACTCTTCTGGCGGGAGGGGCAGAGACCCAGTACTTC. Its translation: CASSTLLAGGAETQYF.

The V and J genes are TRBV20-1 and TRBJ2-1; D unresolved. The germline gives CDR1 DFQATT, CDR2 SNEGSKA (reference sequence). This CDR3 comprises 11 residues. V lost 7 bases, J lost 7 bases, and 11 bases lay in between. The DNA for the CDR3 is TGCAGTGGAGGTAGACTTAATGAGCAGTTCTTC. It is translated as CSGGRLNEQFF.